A selection of T cell receptor beta chains follows, all from one sample in a study of regulatory T cells in long-lasting Graves disease. Each CDR3 protein gets one entry after TCRdb re-called the multiplex PCR reads with MiXCR. The table lists roughly 300,000 distinct CDR3 sequences, around 20% of them singletons. The starting material was peripheral blood mononuclear cells (PBMCs), obtained when the disease was refractory, from a patient treated with antithyroid drugs. Every receptor here comes from a female donor with Graves disease. The CDR3 runs from the conserved cysteine through the conserved F or W. The D gene is left open where the match is weak. Rows give clone size only sometimes, using once, few, many, or a class for an expanded clone.

J	D	V	size	DNA	CDR3
TRBJ1-1	-	TRBV27	few	TGTGCCAGCAGTTTACGAGGGCAACCGAACACTGAAGCTTTCTTT	CASSLRGQPNTEAFF
TRBJ1-3	TRBD1	TRBV4-1	-	TGCGCCAGCAGGCCCCGACAGGGGACCGGAAACACCATATATTTT	CASRPRQGTGNTIYF
TRBJ2-4	-	TRBV19	few	TGTGCCAGTAGTATTTCCCCACCGACCCCTTACCAAGAAAACATTCAGTACTTC	CASSISPPTPYQENIQYF
TRBJ2-4	-	TRBV5-1	-	TGCGCCAGCAGCTTGGCCCCCGGACAGACCAAAAACATTCAGTACTTC	CASSLAPGQTKNIQYF
TRBJ2-2	-	TRBV20-1	-	TGCAGTGCTAGAGTCCTGACCGGGGAGCTGTTTTTT	CSARVLTGELFF
TRBJ2-4	TRBD2	TRBV18	few	TGTGCCAGCTCGGGGAGGGGACTAGCCAAAAACATTCAGTACTTC	CASSGRGLAKNIQYF
TRBJ2-3	-	TRBV20-1	-	TGCAGTGCGGCCAAGGGGGAAGACACAGATACGCAGTATTTT	CSAAKGEDTDTQYF
TRBJ1-2	TRBD1	TRBV6-2/TRBV6-3	-	TGTGCCAGCAGTTACTTCTCATCAGGGGGCGTGAATGGCTACACCTTC	CASSYFSSGGVNGYTF
TRBJ1-5	-	TRBV20-1	-	TGCAGTGCTCGGGCTGAGGGGCCCCAGCATTTT	CSARAEGPQHF
TRBJ2-7	-	TRBV7-9	-	TGTGCCAGCAGCTTAGTATCCCGCTACGAGCAGTACTTC	CASSLVSRYEQYF
TRBJ1-5	-	TRBV9	few	TGTGCCAGCAGCGTAGGAGGTGTAGGGCAGCCCCAGCATTTT	CASSVGGVGQPQHF
TRBJ2-5	TRBD2	TRBV28	many	TGTGCCAGCAGCCGGGGGGGAGGAGAGACCCAGTACTTC	CASSRGGGETQYF
TRBJ1-2	-	TRBV6-2/TRBV6-3	many	TGTGCCAGCAGTCAAGGGGCGCGGGGCTACACCTTC	CASSQGARGYTF
TRBJ2-7	-	TRBV7-9	many	TGTGCCAGCAGCTTAGTACCAGTTTCCTACGAGCAGTACTTC	CASSLVPVSYEQYF
TRBJ1-5	TRBD1	TRBV19	-	TGTGCCAGTAATCCAGGGGGCTCCGGTCAGCCCCAGCATTTT	CASNPGGSGQPQHF
TRBJ2-5	-	TRBV10-3	many	TGTGCCATCAAGGGAGGCCAAGAGACCCAGTACTTC	CAIKGGQETQYF
TRBJ2-2	-	TRBV7-3	-	TGTGCCAGCAGCTTAGGTCCAGGGGACGAGCTGTTTTTT	CASSLGPGDELFF
TRBJ2-7	TRBD1	TRBV6-5	few	TGTGCCAGCAGTTACGGTAAGGGACAGCTAACCTACGAGCAGTACTTC	CASSYGKGQLTYEQYF
TRBJ1-6	TRBD1	TRBV5-1	many	TGCGCCAGCAGCACGCAAGGCGACAGGGGGCGCTGGGATTCACCCCTCCACTTT	CASSTQGDRGRWDSPLHF
TRBJ2-2	-	TRBV7-9	-	TGTGCCAGCAGGTGGATCACCGGGGAGCTGTTTTTT	CASRWITGELFF
TRBJ2-5	-	TRBV5-1	few	TGCGCCAGCAGCCTGGGGGGCGGGGGACTGCCGCAAGAGACCCAGTACTTC	CASSLGGGGLPQETQYF
TRBJ1-4	TRBD1	TRBV28	many	TGTGCCAGCCAAAACGGGGGACAGGGACATCTGAGTGAAAAACTGTTTTTT	CASQNGGQGHLSEKLFF
TRBJ2-3	TRBD1	TRBV20-1	-	TGCAGTGCTAGAGGCGTAGGGGACAGGGTCGGACCAGATACGCAGTATTTT	CSARGVGDRVGPDTQYF
TRBJ2-7	-	TRBV28	-	TGTGCCAGCAGTTTACGCAGGAGAAGCTCCTACGAGCAGTACTTC	CASSLRRRSSYEQYF
TRBJ2-7	-	TRBV7-9	few	TGTGCCAGCAGCCCATACGGGGACTACGAGCAGTACTTC	CASSPYGDYEQYF
TRBJ2-1	-	TRBV3-1	-	TGTACCAGCAGCCGTGGGCAGGCGGCCTACAATGAGCAGTTCTTC	CTSSRGQAAYNEQFF
TRBJ2-7	TRBD1	TRBV30	few	TGTGCCTGGAGGGGGGACAGGCCCTACGAGCAGTACTTC	CAWRGDRPYEQYF
TRBJ2-5	TRBD1	TRBV4-1	-	TGCGCCAGCAGCCATATTGCAAGACCCGGGACAGGGGAAATTCAAGAGACCCAGTACTTC	CASSHIARPGTGEIQETQYF
TRBJ2-5	-	TRBV28	many	TGTGCCAGCAGTTTAGGGCAGGCCCAAGAGACCCAGTACTTC	CASSLGQAQETQYF
TRBJ2-2	-	TRBV6-9	-	TGTGCCAGCAGTTACACGGGGGACGGCGGGGAGCTGTTTTTT	CASSYTGDGGELFF
TRBJ1-2	-	TRBV3-1	many	TGTGCCAGCAGCCAAGGACCCCATGGTGGCTACACCTTC	CASSQGPHGGYTF
TRBJ2-7	TRBD1	TRBV6-1	many	TGTGCCAGCACTCTCGGGGACAGCGGTCCCTCCTCCTCCTACGAGCAGTACTTC	CASTLGDSGPSSSYEQYF
TRBJ1-6	-	TRBV12-3/TRBV12-4	many	TGTGCCAGCAGCCCTGGGGGGGTTAATTCACCCCTCCACTTT	CASSPGGVNSPLHF
TRBJ2-1	TRBD2	TRBV19	-	TGTGCCAGTAGTATAACTAGCGGGAGGTCCTACAATGAGCAGTTCTTC	CASSITSGRSYNEQFF
TRBJ1-1	-	TRBV20-1	-	TGCAGTGCTAGACGGCAGGGAGGTACTGAAGCTTTCTTT	CSARRQGGTEAFF
TRBJ1-2	-	TRBV20-1	-	TGCAGTGCTAGAGGAAGAACCCGCTATGGCTACACCTTC	CSARGRTRYGYTF
TRBJ2-7	-	TRBV6-1	many	TGTGCCAGCAGTGAAGCGGCAGGCCCCTTCTACGAGCAGTACTTC	CASSEAAGPFYEQYF
TRBJ2-7	-	TRBV11-2	many	TGTGCCAGCAGCTCCGGGCGGTCGCCACGCGCCCGTGGCACGCCCTCCTACGAGCAGTACTTC	CASSSGRSPRARGTPSYEQYF
TRBJ2-5	TRBD2	TRBV7-2	many	TGTGCCAGCAGCTTAGGACTAGCGGGAGGGCAAGAGACCCAGTACTTC	CASSLGLAGGQETQYF
TRBJ2-5	-	TRBV3-1	-	TGTGCCAGCAGCCAGGAAATCCTAGCGACCTTAGGGACCCAGTACTTC	CASSQEILATLGTQYF
TRBJ1-2	TRBD1	TRBV28	many	TGTGCCAGCACCCTTGGACAGGGGGCTACTGGCTACACCTTC	CASTLGQGATGYTF
TRBJ1-3	-	TRBV18	-	TGTGCCAGCTCACCATCCAGGGACTCTGGAAACACCATATATTTT	CASSPSRDSGNTIYF
TRBJ2-7	-	TRBV28	-	TGTGCCAGCAGACCTGGGAGAGGGGCCCACTGGGTGGCTACTAGGGAGCAGTACTTC	CASRPGRGAHWVATREQYF
TRBJ2-3	-	TRBV4-2	-	TGTGCCAGCAGCCCCCACCTCGGACAGAGCACAGATACGCAGTATTTT	CASSPHLGQSTDTQYF
TRBJ2-7	-	TRBV7-9	-	TGTGCCAGCAGCCGCACCCGGGCCCCCTCTCGAGGCGAGCAGTACTTC	CASSRTRAPSRGEQYF
TRBJ1-6	-	TRBV7-9	-	TGTGCCAGCAGCTTACGGGGTGGCTCACCCCTCCACTTT	CASSLRGGSPLHF
TRBJ2-7	TRBD1	TRBV27	many	TGTGCCAGCAGTTTATCGTCCGGGACAGGGAAATACGAGCAGTACTTC	CASSLSSGTGKYEQYF
TRBJ1-2	-	TRBV19	many	TGTGCCAGTAGTCCCACTGGGGTCTATGGCTACACCTTC	CASSPTGVYGYTF